One sample yielded the 27 T cell receptor beta chains listed below, sequenced in a study of blood T cell repertoires in COVID-19 (dated by TCRdb to 2020 to 2021). The library was obtained by the immunoSEQ multiplex PCR assay. The table was pulled from immuneACCESS by TCRdb, which kept in-frame rearrangements only. Such tables lose some clones; where checked, under half of the loss comes from unresolved V genes, and the rest has no known cause. The sample table lists 160,000 or so clones, around 84% of them with a count of one. 8% of the sample lies in the top ten. Input material: PBMCs or T cells enriched from blood (not recorded which). These receptors were collected from a woman aged 45-60 years who had recovered from COVID-19.

The chain has TRBV7-2 and TRBJ2-7; D uncertain. There are 12 residues in the CDR3. V was pared by 1 base and J by 4 bases, with 5 bases between. The V gene's germline CDR1 is SGHTA and CDR2 FQGNSA. The chain's CDR3 is CASSLGAYEQYF. In nucleotides, the CDR3 is TGTGCCAGCAGCTTAGGGGCGTACGAGCAGTACTTC.

The chain combines TRBV27 with TRBJ1-4; 7 bases fit TRBD1. The germline V gene has CDR1 MNHEY and CDR2 SMNVEV (reference sequence). J lost 7 bases, V lost 5 bases, and 10 bases had no gene match. There are 15 residues in the CDR3. CDR3 sequence: CASSGETGTSEKLFF. DNA for the CDR3: TGTGCCAGCAGTGGGGAGACAGGGACGAGTGAAAAACTGTTTTTT.

The chain employs TRBV4-3 and TRBJ2-2, with 8 bases lining up with TRBD2. CDR3 size: 16 residues. From germline, CDR1 is LGHNA and CDR2 YSLEER. After removal of 0 bases from V and 6 bases from J, the junction contained 6 bases not matched to a gene. CDR3 loop: CASSQDQAGAAGELFF. DNA of the CDR3: TGCGCCAGCAGCCAAGATCAAGCGGGAGCGGCCGGGGAGCTGTTTTTT.

V usage is TRBV18 and J usage is TRBJ2-2; no definite D call. CDR3 size: 16 residues. V lost 2 bases and J 7 bases, leaving 17 bases between the germline ends. Germline loops: CDR1 KGHSH, CDR2 LQKENI. CDR3 coding DNA: TGTGCCAGCTCACCAGGAGCCCCTCAAGAGGTCGGGGAGCTGTTTTTT. As protein: CASSPGAPQEVGELFF.

The J gene is TRBJ2-2, the V gene TRBV4-2, with TRBD1 as a possible D gene (5 bases). Germline lookup yields CDR1 LGHNA and CDR2 YNFKEQ. The ends were cut back, 4 bases at V and 1 base at J, with 7 bases in the middle. The CDR3 contains 14 residues. Here the CDR3 reads CASSPTGNTGELFF. CDR3 coding DNA: TGTGCCAGCAGCCCCACAGGGAACACCGGGGAGCTGTTTTTT.

This clone was picked up one time. This chain connects TRBV7-2 to TRBJ2-1, with a possible D match to TRBD2 (6 bases). Germline CDR1 reads SGHTA; CDR2 reads FQGNSA. The CDR3 loop spans 13 amino acids. V was shortened by 4 bases and J by 8 bases, with 12 bases between the two germline ends. CDR3 region: CASSSERGYEQFF. In nucleotides, the CDR3 is TGTGCCAGCAGCTCTGAACGGGGGTATGAGCAGTTCTTC. The whole variable domain, filled in from reference TRBV7-2 and TRBJ2-1, reads GAGVSQSPSNKVTEKGKDVELRCDPISGHTALYWYRQSLGQGLEFLIYFQGNSAPDKSGLPSDRFSAERTGGSVSTLTIQRTQQEDSAVYLCASSSERGYEQFFGPGTRLTVL.

V is TRBV6-5 and J is TRBJ1-1, with D possibly matching TRBD1 (5 bases). Per the germline V gene, CDR1 is MNHEY and CDR2 is SVGAGI. The length of the CDR3 is 13 residues. Between the trimmed V and J ends, which lost 6 bases and 6 bases, there was a span of 14 bases. The CDR3 is CASSPPQGSEAFF. Here the CDR3 DNA reads TGTGCCAGCAGCCCCCCGCAGGGTTCTGAAGCTTTCTTT.

This chain uses TRBV2 with TRBJ2-3; D may be TRBD2 (6 bases). Germline V gene lookup returns CDR1 SNHLY and CDR2 FYNNEI. Trimming took off 5 bases at V and 4 bases at J, with 13 bases between the two ends. The CDR3 runs 14 residues. The CDR3 sequence is CASSKTSGSDTQYF. CDR3 DNA: TGTGCCAGCAGTAAGACTAGTGGCTCAGATACGCAGTATTTT.

The chain uses TRBV5-6 and TRBJ1-1; D ambiguous. The germline CDR1 and CDR2 sequences are SGHDT and YYEEEE. Trimming removed 2 bases at V and 3 bases at J, with 11 bases between. This CDR3 is built from 14 residues. The CDR3 spells CASSLSADYTEAFF. The DNA of the CDR3 is TGTGCCAGCAGCTTATCTGCGGACTACACTGAAGCTTTCTTT.

The J gene is TRBJ2-7, the V gene TRBV7-4; D not certain. Looked up from germline, CDR1 is SGHVT and CDR2 is SQSDAQ. V was pared by 4 bases and J by 5 bases, with 3 bases between. The CDR3 is made up of 10 amino acids. The CDR3 reads CASSSDEQYF. The DNA of the CDR3 is TGTGCCAGCAGCTCGGACGAGCAGTACTTC.

This chain connects TRBV5-4 to TRBJ1-3; D might be TRBD1 (6 bases). This CDR3 spans 13 amino acids. The germline V gene has CDR1 SGHNT and CDR2 YYREEE (reference sequence). V dropped 4 bases and J dropped 9 bases, with 14 bases sitting between them. The CDR3, as DNA: TGTGCCAGCAGCATTGGGACGGACAGCACCATATATTTT. Amino acids: CASSIGTDSTIYF.

The chain employs TRBV5-1 and TRBJ1-6; D may be TRBD1 (6 bases). The CDR3 has 18 residues. The germline V and J ends were trimmed by 0 bases and 7 bases, with 20 bases remaining between them. Looked up from germline, CDR1 is SGHRS and CDR2 is YFSETQ. The DNA for the CDR3 is TGCGCCAGCAGCTTGGAGAGTAGGGCAGGGGCGTTGAATTCACCCCTCCACTTT. Its translation is CASSLESRAGALNSPLHF.

The chain links TRBV18 to TRBJ1-4, with no clear D. Per germline, CDR1 KGHSH and CDR2 LQKENI. This CDR3 is built from 14 residues. Trimming pared 2 bases from V and 5 bases from J, leaving 9 bases between. The CDR3 bases are TGTGCCAGCTCACCAGGAGCCCCCAATGAAAAACTGTTTTTT. Amino acids: CASSPGAPNEKLFF.

V usage is TRBV6-5 and J usage is TRBJ1-2; TRBD1 might be the D (5 bases). Germline CDR1 and CDR2: MNHEY and SVGAGI. Trimming cost V 0 bases and J 6 bases, with 11 bases left between them. The CDR3 runs 14 residues. This CDR3 reads CASSYSGQVNGYTF. The CDR3 nucleotides are TGTGCCAGCAGTTACTCGGGGCAGGTCAATGGCTACACCTTC.

Regarding this clone: At one end the junction does not follow the germline gene, possibly because of a read error. The rearrangement uses TRBV7-7 and TRBJ2-1; a possible D gene is TRBD2 (6 bases). Germline CDR1 SSHAT, CDR2 FNYEAQ (reference sequence). The CDR3 spans 16 residues. The CDR3 region is CASSSTGGSSYNEQFF. The CDR3 DNA is TGTGCTAGCAGCTCGACTGGGGGGAGCTCCTACAATGAGCAGTTCTTC.

This clone was found a few times. The chain links TRBV19 to TRBJ2-2, with TRBD2 identical over 10 bases. V dropped 6 bases and J dropped 6; count of bases not matched to a gene: 10. Looked up from germline, CDR1 is LNHDA and CDR2 is SQIVND (reference sequence). CDR3 length equals 16 residues. The CDR3 DNA follows: TGTGCCAGTAGCAGCCCAAGCGGGGGGGCCCCCGGGGAGCTGTTTTTT. It translates to CASSSPSGGAPGELFF.

The DNA for the CDR3 is TGTGCCAGTAGTCCCATCTCCCCTGGCGGGCTTGGGAGGGCTTTCTTT. The encoded protein is CASSPISPGGLGRAFF. The J gene is TRBJ1-1, the V gene TRBV19, with no clear D. Germline CDR1 reads LNHDA; CDR2 reads SQIVND (reference sequence). Trimming stripped 5 bases from V and 11 bases from J, with 27 bases between. The CDR3 has 16 amino acids.

This clone was observed a few times. J is TRBJ1-6 and V is TRBV18; TRBD1 matches at 7 bases. V shed 6 bases and J 9 bases; nucleotides not matched to a gene: 8. Germline CDR1 is KGHSH and CDR2 is LQKENI. This CDR3 spans 14 amino acids. The CDR3 sequence: CASSQDTGVSPLHF. Here the CDR3 DNA reads TGTGCCAGCTCTCAAGATACAGGGGTTTCACCCCTCCACTTT.

This chain joins TRBV19 and TRBJ2-3; TRBD2 matches 14 bases. V shed 7 bases and J 10 bases; nucleotides not matched to a gene: 13. The CDR3 is made up of 16 amino acids. The germline gives CDR1 LNHDA, CDR2 SQIVND (reference sequence). The CDR3 coding sequence is TGTGCCAGTACCACCTTCCCGGGACTAGCGGGGGAGCCGCAGTATTTT. Translation: CASTTFPGLAGEPQYF.

The chain links TRBV19 to TRBJ1-1, with a possible D match to TRBD1 (5 bases). The CDR3 contains 14 residues. V lost 4 bases to trimming and J lost 6 bases, with 15 bases between them. CDR1 is LNHDA and CDR2 is SQIVND in the germline V gene (reference sequence). This chain's CDR3 is CASSTWGQGAEAFF. In DNA, the CDR3 is TGTGCCAGTAGTACCTGGGGCCAGGGTGCTGAAGCTTTCTTT.

In its sample, this clone was seen many times. The gene calls are TRBV24-1 and TRBJ2-2, with a weak D call TRBD1 (6 bases). In germline, CDR1 is KGHDR, CDR2 SFDVKD. The V end was cut by 2 bases, the J end by 2 bases, with 11 bases between. The CDR3 runs to 16 residues. The CDR3 DNA is TGTGCCACCAGTGATTCCTCCAGGGGAAACACCGGGGAGCTGTTTTTT. Amino acid sequence: CATSDSSRGNTGELFF.

The chain combines TRBV7-3 with TRBJ2-5; tentatively, D is TRBD2 (6 bases). The CDR3 has 12 residues. The ends were cut back, 6 bases at V and 7 bases at J, with 12 bases in the middle. CDR1 and CDR2 from the germline V gene are SGHTA and FQGTGA. CDR3 protein: CASRPPGGTQYF. DNA of the CDR3: TGTGCCAGCAGGCCCCCCGGGGGGACCCAGTACTTC.

The chain links TRBV7-2 to TRBJ2-1, with 8 bases aligning to TRBD1. Germline V gene lookup returns CDR1 SGHTA and CDR2 FQGNSA. The trim removed 4 bases at V and 7 bases at J, leaving 6 bases unmatched. This CDR3 spans 14 amino acids. DNA for the CDR3: TGTGCCAGCAGCTCCCAGGGGGCCGTGAATGAGCAGTTCTTC. The encoded protein is CASSSQGAVNEQFF.

V gene TRBV3-1 (or the pseudogene TRBV3-2) combines with J gene TRBJ1-2; D uncertain. This CDR3 region has 14 residues. The V end was cut by 3 bases, the J end by 2 bases, with 10 bases between. Germline V gene lookup returns CDR1 LGHDT and CDR2 YNNKEL (reference sequence). The CDR3 region is CASSHNDKNYGYTF. CDR3 nucleotide sequence: TGTGCCAGCAGCCATAATGACAAGAACTATGGCTACACCTTC.

The chain links TRBV15 to TRBJ1-2; no definite D call. The CDR3 is 16 amino acids. Germline-derived CDR1 and CDR2 are LNHNV and YYDKDF (reference sequence). Trimming shortened V by 0 bases and J by 2 bases, and 13 bases separated the two germline ends. In nucleotides, the CDR3 is TGTGCCACCAGCAGAGAACCGACAAAAGTAAACTATGGCTACACCTTC. This translates into CATSREPTKVNYGYTF.

The chain links TRBV28 to TRBJ2-7, with 12 bases lining up with TRBD2. The CDR3 has 16 amino acids. The germline gives CDR1 MDHEN, CDR2 SYDVKM. Losses at the gene ends were 6 bases for V and 4 bases for J; bases not matched to a gene: 10. CDR3 in DNA: TGTGCCAGCAGCCCCACTAGCGGGAGGAACTGGTACGAGCAGTACTTC. This codes for CASSPTSGRNWYEQYF.

In DNA, the CDR3 is TGCGCCAGCAGCCAAGAAAGGAGTGGCAATCAGCCCCAGCATTTT. Translation gives CASSQERSGNQPQHF. The V and J genes are TRBV4-3 and TRBJ1-5; no definite D call. CDR1 and CDR2 from the germline V gene are LGHNA and YSLEER. The CDR3 loop spans 15 amino acids. V was shortened by 0 bases and J by 2 bases, with 8 bases between the two germline ends.